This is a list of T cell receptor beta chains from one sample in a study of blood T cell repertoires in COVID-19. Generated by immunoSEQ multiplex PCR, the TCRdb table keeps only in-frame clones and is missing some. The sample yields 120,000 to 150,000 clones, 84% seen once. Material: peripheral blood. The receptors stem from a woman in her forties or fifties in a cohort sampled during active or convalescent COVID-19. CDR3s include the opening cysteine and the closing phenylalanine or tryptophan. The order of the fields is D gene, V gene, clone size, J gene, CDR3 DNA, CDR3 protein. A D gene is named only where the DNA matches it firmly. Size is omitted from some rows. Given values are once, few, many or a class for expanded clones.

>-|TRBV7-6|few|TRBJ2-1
TGTGCCAGCAGCTTTCGAGGCGGGGGCCCCTACAATGAGCAGTTCTTC
CASSFRGGGPYNEQFF
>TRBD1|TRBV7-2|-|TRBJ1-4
TGTGCCAGCAGCTTAGTAGGAACAGGGGGCGCAGAAGGTGAAAAACTGTTTTTT
CASSLVGTGGAEGEKLFF
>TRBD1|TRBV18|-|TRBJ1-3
TGTGCCAGCTCACCGTCCCGGGACAGGGGCTACTCTGGAAACACCATATATTTT
CASSPSRDRGYSGNTIYF
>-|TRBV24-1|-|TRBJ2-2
TGTGCCACCAGCGCGGCAGAAGCCCCGAACACCGGGGAGCTGTTTTTT
CATSAAEAPNTGELFF
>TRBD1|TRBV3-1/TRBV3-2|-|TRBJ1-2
TGTGCCAGCGGGACAGGGGATGGCTACACCTTC
CASGTGDGYTF
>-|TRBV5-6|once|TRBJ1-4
TGTGCCAGCAGCTTGGGCGAGGCCGAAGGGACAAATGAAAAACTGTTTTTT
CASSLGEAEGTNEKLFF
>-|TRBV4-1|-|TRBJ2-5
TGCGCCAGCAGCCAAGACCCGACTAGTATCGTTGGGTCCCAGTACTTC
CASSQDPTSIVGSQYF
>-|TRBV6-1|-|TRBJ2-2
TGTGCCAGCAGTGAAGGGTATGGAAACAGGAACACCGGGGAGCTGTTTTTT
CASSEGYGNRNTGELFF
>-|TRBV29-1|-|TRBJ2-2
TGCAGCGTTGCTGGGAGGGGGAAGTCGGGCGGGGAGCTGTTTTTT
CSVAGRGKSGGELFF
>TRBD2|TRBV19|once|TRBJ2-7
TGTGCCAGTAGTCTATACCTAGCGGGGCGATCTAGCTCCTACGAGCAGTACTTC
CASSLYLAGRSSSYEQYF
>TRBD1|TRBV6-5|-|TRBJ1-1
TGTGCCAGCAGTAAGGACAGGGAGACTGAAGCTTTCTTT
CASSKDRETEAFF
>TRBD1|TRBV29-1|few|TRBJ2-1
TGCAGCGTCCGGTTCGGACAGGTTGACAATGAGCAGTTCTTC
CSVRFGQVDNEQFF
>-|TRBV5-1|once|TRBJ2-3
TGCGCCAGCAGCTTGGCGGCAGGGGGCACAGATACGCAGTATTTT
CASSLAAGGTDTQYF
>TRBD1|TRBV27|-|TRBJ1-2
TGTGCCAGCAGGGGAGGGCAGGGGGCCGGCTATGGCTACACCTTC
CASRGGQGAGYGYTF
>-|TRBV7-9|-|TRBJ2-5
TGTGCCAGCAGCATCATTAGCGGGACAGCCAAAGAGACCCAGTACTTC
CASSIISGTAKETQYF
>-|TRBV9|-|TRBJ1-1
TGTGCCAGCAGCGTAGCAGGGAACACTGAAGCTTTCTTT
CASSVAGNTEAFF
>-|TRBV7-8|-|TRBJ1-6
TGTGCCAGCAGCCCGAACAGGGTGCTAACCCATAATTCACCCCTCCACTTT
CASSPNRVLTHNSPLHF
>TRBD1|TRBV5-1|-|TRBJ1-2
TGCGCCAGCAGCTCCGGGACAGAGTTCTATGGCTACACCTTC
CASSSGTEFYGYTF
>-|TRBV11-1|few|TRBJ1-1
TGTGCCACCCGACAGGAGCTTAACACTGAAGCTTTCTTT
CATRQELNTEAFF
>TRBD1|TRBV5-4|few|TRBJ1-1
TGTGCCAGCAGCTCACTGGACAGGGACACTGAAGCTTTCTTT
CASSSLDRDTEAFF
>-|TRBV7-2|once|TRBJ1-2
TGTGCCAGCAGCACCCGGGGGGGACAAGGAGGCTACACCTTC
CASSTRGGQGGYTF
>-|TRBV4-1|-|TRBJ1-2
TGCGCCAGCAGCCAAGTTTGGACAATCGGATCACCTACAAGTAACTATGGCTACACCTTC
CASSQVWTIGSPTSNYGYTF
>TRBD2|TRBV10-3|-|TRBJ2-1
TGTGCCATCAGTCCGGCTAGCGGGGAATACAATGAGCAGTTCTTC
CAISPASGEYNEQFF
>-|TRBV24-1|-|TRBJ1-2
TGTGCCACCAGTGGCAGGCCCCGACGAATCTATGGCTACACCTTC
CATSGRPRRIYGYTF
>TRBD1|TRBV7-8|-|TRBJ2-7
TGTGCCAGCAGCCCGCCCCGGGACAGCAACTACGAGCAGTACTTC
CASSPPRDSNYEQYF